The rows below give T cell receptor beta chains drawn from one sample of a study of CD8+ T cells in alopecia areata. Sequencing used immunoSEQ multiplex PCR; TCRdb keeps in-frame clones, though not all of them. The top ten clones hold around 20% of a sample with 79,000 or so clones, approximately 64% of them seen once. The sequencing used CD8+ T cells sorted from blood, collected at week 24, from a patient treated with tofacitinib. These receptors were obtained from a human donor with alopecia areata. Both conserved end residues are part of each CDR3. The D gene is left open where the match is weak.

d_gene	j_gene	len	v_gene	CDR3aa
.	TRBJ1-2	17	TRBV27	CASRGPALDGHNYGYTF
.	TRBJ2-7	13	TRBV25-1	CASSEQYGYEQYF
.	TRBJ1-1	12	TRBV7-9	CATAGMDTEAFF
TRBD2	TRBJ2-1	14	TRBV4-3	CASKLAGGWNEQFF
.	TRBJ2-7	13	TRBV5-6	CASSLGYTYEQYF
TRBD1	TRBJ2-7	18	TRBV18	CASSPPSYDRAAIYEQYF
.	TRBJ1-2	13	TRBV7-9	CASSHPQSYGYTF
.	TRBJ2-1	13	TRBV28	CASQDTIYNEQFF
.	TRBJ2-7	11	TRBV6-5	CASTIGREQYF
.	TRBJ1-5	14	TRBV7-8	CASSLDSSNQPQHF